This TCR beta chain was obtained from a study of T-cell memory formation after mild COVID-19. Study-level background: Largely, the TCR clusters proved donor specific. Overall study results and limits: CD4/CD8 balance held among clones contracting day 15 to 85, and later expanders leaned CD4+.

Of note for this clonotype: Its antigen is unidentified.

Each CDR3 protein gets one entry after TCRdb re-called the 5' RACE reads with MiXCR. The data contain about 470,000 distinct CDR3 sequences, nearly 25% of them seen just once; the ten biggest clones take up around 12%. The CDR3 loop spans 17 amino acids. Germline CDR1 reads SGHVS; CDR2 reads FNYEAQ. V lost 1 base and J 0 bases, leaving 13 bases between the germline ends. This TCR was recovered from an adult woman who had mild COVID-19 (a few samples of this study predate the infection). Cell type and time point are not known. The chain links TRBV7-6 to TRBJ1-3, with D unresolved. Sequencing was carried out using PBMCs or a T cell subset sorted from them (not recorded which). CDR3 sequence (DNA): TGTGCCAGCAGCTTAGAGTCCCAGGTCCGCTCTGGAAACACCATATATTTT. It translates to CASSLESQVRSGNTIYF.